A selection of T cell receptor beta chains follows, all from one sample in a study of blood T cells in healthy people across ages. MiXCR, run by TCRdb on the 5' RACE reads, gives a single entry per CDR3 protein. The sample holds approximately 800,000 distinct CDR3 sequences, 25% seen once. The sample was also linked to a second study, of T cells of mothers and their children.

The sequencing sample was made of blood. These receptors originate from a boy younger than 18 in good health. CDR3s include the opening cysteine and the closing phenylalanine or tryptophan. Fields, in order: CDR3 DNA, CDR3 protein, V gene, clone size, D gene, J gene. A D gene is named only where the DNA matches it firmly. Some rows mark clone size as missing; the rest say once, few, many or name a class of expanded clone.

CDR3nt: TGCAGCGGTCGTACAGATACGCAGTATTTT
CDR3aa: CSGRTDTQYF
v_gene: TRBV29-1
abundance: NA
d_gene: NA
j_gene: TRBJ2-3

CDR3nt: TGTGCCATCAGTGTTGGGGGCGATGAGCAGTTCTTC
CDR3aa: CAISVGGDEQFF
v_gene: TRBV10-3
abundance: NA
d_gene: NA
j_gene: TRBJ2-1

CDR3nt: TGCAGTGCTAGATCGGGCAATGAGCAGTTCTTC
CDR3aa: CSARSGNEQFF
v_gene: TRBV20-1
abundance: NA
d_gene: NA
j_gene: TRBJ2-1

CDR3nt: TGCAGTGCCGTAGGTCCTCAGGGGCCAGTGGATACGCAGTATTTT
CDR3aa: CSAVGPQGPVDTQYF
v_gene: TRBV20-1
abundance: NA
d_gene: NA
j_gene: TRBJ2-3

CDR3nt: TGTGCCAGCAGCGTAGGGGGGGAAGAGACCCAGTACTTC
CDR3aa: CASSVGGEETQYF
v_gene: TRBV9
abundance: few
d_gene: NA
j_gene: TRBJ2-5

CDR3nt: TGCAGTGCAACGGAAGGCATGGGGTTCAGCGGGGAGCTGTTTTTT
CDR3aa: CSATEGMGFSGELFF
v_gene: TRBV20-1
abundance: NA
d_gene: NA
j_gene: TRBJ2-2

CDR3nt: TGCAGTGTCGTACTCAATCAGGGGTTGGGGAAACTGTTTTTT
CDR3aa: CSVVLNQGLGKLFF
v_gene: TRBV20-1
abundance: few
d_gene: NA
j_gene: TRBJ1-4

CDR3nt: TGTGCCAGCAGCTCTCACGGAGAAGAAGGCTACACCTTC
CDR3aa: CASSSHGEEGYTF
v_gene: TRBV5-5
abundance: few
d_gene: NA
j_gene: TRBJ1-2

CDR3nt: TGTGCCAGCAGCTTAACCCGACTAGCGGGAGTAGGTAATGAGCAGTTCTTC
CDR3aa: CASSLTRLAGVGNEQFF
v_gene: TRBV7-3
abundance: few
d_gene: TRBD2
j_gene: TRBJ2-1

CDR3nt: TGTGCCAGCACCCTGGGGGGGACTAGCGTCCACGAGCAGTACTTC
CDR3aa: CASTLGGTSVHEQYF
v_gene: TRBV7-2
abundance: few
d_gene: TRBD2
j_gene: TRBJ2-7

CDR3nt: TGTGCCAGCAGCTTCTTTGGGGGCTCACAAGAGACCCAGTACTTC
CDR3aa: CASSFFGGSQETQYF
v_gene: TRBV7-6
abundance: few
d_gene: NA
j_gene: TRBJ2-5

CDR3nt: TGTGCCAGCAGCTCAGGGGATGGTCAGCCCCAGCATTTT
CDR3aa: CASSSGDGQPQHF
v_gene: TRBV7-3
abundance: few
d_gene: NA
j_gene: TRBJ1-5

CDR3nt: TGTGCCTGGAGTGGTGAGTGGGAAGAGACCCAGTACTTC
CDR3aa: CAWSGEWEETQYF
v_gene: TRBV30
abundance: NA
d_gene: NA
j_gene: TRBJ2-5

CDR3nt: TGTGCCAGCAGCTCTTCAACAGTCTTGTCATACGAGCAGTACTTC
CDR3aa: CASSSSTVLSYEQYF
v_gene: TRBV7-2
abundance: NA
d_gene: NA
j_gene: TRBJ2-7

CDR3nt: TGTGCCAGCAGTTTGACGGGGTACGATGAAAAACTGTTTTTT
CDR3aa: CASSLTGYDEKLFF
v_gene: TRBV28
abundance: few
d_gene: NA
j_gene: TRBJ1-4

CDR3nt: TGCAGTGCTGAACCTAAGGACGGTTCCTACGAGCAGTACTTC
CDR3aa: CSAEPKDGSYEQYF
v_gene: TRBV20-1
abundance: NA
d_gene: NA
j_gene: TRBJ2-7

CDR3nt: TGCGCCAGCAGCCTCCAGTCGACAGCTAATGAAAAACTGTTTTTT
CDR3aa: CASSLQSTANEKLFF
v_gene: TRBV5-1
abundance: NA
d_gene: NA
j_gene: TRBJ1-4

CDR3nt: TGTGCCACCAGTGAAGCCCCGGACGGCCGGATGGGGGGCTACACCTTC
CDR3aa: CATSEAPDGRMGGYTF
v_gene: TRBV24-1
abundance: NA
d_gene: NA
j_gene: TRBJ1-2

CDR3nt: TGTGCCAGCAGTTCAACCGGACTAGCGGGGGGCCGCAATGAGCAGTTCTTC
CDR3aa: CASSSTGLAGGRNEQFF
v_gene: TRBV28
abundance: NA
d_gene: TRBD2
j_gene: TRBJ2-1

CDR3nt: TGTGCCAGCAGTAGCTCTCGGGGGAACACTGAAGCTTTCTTT
CDR3aa: CASSSSRGNTEAFF
v_gene: TRBV6-5
abundance: NA
d_gene: NA
j_gene: TRBJ1-1

CDR3nt: TGCAGCGTTGACTCGGGGAGGGTTTTCACTGAAGCTTTCTTT
CDR3aa: CSVDSGRVFTEAFF
v_gene: TRBV29-1
abundance: few
d_gene: NA
j_gene: TRBJ1-1

CDR3nt: TGTGCCAGCAGTTTGCTAGCGGGAGGGAACAATGAGCAGTTCTTC
CDR3aa: CASSLLAGGNNEQFF
v_gene: TRBV6-5
abundance: few
d_gene: TRBD2
j_gene: TRBJ2-1

CDR3nt: TGTGCTAGTGGTTCCCGGGGCGATGGCTACACCTTC
CDR3aa: CASGSRGDGYTF
v_gene: TRBV12-5
abundance: NA
d_gene: NA
j_gene: TRBJ1-2

CDR3nt: TGCAGTGCTCCCAGGTTGGACAATCAGCCCCAGCATTTT
CDR3aa: CSAPRLDNQPQHF
v_gene: TRBV20-1
abundance: NA
d_gene: NA
j_gene: TRBJ1-5

CDR3nt: TGTGCCAGCAGTGAAAGCCCAGGCTCCTACAATGAGCAGTTCTTC
CDR3aa: CASSESPGSYNEQFF
v_gene: TRBV6-1
abundance: NA
d_gene: NA
j_gene: TRBJ2-1

CDR3nt: TGCAGTGCTAGAGAGGGGCGGGGTGGGGACAGAAGCACAGATACGCAGTATTTT
CDR3aa: CSAREGRGGDRSTDTQYF
v_gene: TRBV20-1
abundance: NA
d_gene: NA
j_gene: TRBJ2-3

CDR3nt: TGTGCCAGCCCGGTGGACTGGGGATACGAGCAGTACTTC
CDR3aa: CASPVDWGYEQYF
v_gene: TRBV9
abundance: NA
d_gene: NA
j_gene: TRBJ2-7

CDR3nt: TGCGCCAGCAGCCACCGGACAGGGGTCTCAAGCACAGATACGCAGTATTTT
CDR3aa: CASSHRTGVSSTDTQYF
v_gene: TRBV4-3
abundance: NA
d_gene: TRBD1
j_gene: TRBJ2-3

CDR3nt: TGCGCCAGCAGTCAAAATAGCGGGAGCTTCGGAAACATTCAGTACTTC
CDR3aa: CASSQNSGSFGNIQYF
v_gene: TRBV5-1
abundance: NA
d_gene: TRBD2
j_gene: TRBJ2-4

CDR3nt: TGCAGCGTTGAAGTCTCCGGGACAGTGAACCCCCAAGAGACCCAGTACTTC
CDR3aa: CSVEVSGTVNPQETQYF
v_gene: TRBV29-1
abundance: NA
d_gene: TRBD1
j_gene: TRBJ2-5